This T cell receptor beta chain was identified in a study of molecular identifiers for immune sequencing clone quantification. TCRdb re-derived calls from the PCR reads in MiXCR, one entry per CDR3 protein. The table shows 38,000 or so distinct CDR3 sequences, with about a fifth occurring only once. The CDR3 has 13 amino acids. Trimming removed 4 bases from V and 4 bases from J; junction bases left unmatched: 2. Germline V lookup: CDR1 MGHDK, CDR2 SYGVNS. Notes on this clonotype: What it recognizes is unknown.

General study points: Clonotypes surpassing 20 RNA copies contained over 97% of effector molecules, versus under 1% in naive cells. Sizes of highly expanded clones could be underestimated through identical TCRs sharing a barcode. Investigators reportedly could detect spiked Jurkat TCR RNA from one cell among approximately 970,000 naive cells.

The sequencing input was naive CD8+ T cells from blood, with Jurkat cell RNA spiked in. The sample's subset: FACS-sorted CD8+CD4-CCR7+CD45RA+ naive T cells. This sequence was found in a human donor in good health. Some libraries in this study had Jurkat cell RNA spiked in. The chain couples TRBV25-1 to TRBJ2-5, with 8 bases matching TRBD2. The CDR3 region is CASSGGLVETQYF. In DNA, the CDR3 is TGTGCCAGCAGTGGGGGACTAGTAGAGACCCAGTACTTC.